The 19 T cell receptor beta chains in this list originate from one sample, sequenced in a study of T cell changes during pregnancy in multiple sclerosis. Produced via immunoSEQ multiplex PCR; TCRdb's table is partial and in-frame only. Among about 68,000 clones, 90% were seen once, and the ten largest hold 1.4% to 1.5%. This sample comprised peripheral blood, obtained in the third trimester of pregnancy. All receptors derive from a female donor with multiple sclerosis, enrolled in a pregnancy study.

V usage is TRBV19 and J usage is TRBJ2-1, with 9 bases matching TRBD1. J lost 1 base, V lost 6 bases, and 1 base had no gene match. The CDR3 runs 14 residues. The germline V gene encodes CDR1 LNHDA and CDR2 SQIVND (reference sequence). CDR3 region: CASRDRGSYNEQFF. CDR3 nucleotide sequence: TGTGCCAGTAGGGACAGGGGTTCCTACAATGAGCAGTTCTTC.

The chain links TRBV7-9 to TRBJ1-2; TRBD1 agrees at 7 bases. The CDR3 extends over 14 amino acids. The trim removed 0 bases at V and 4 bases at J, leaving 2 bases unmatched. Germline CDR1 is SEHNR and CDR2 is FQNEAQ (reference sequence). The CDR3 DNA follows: TGTGCCAGCAGCTTAGCGGGACAGCCCTATGGCTACACCTTC. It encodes CASSLAGQPYGYTF.

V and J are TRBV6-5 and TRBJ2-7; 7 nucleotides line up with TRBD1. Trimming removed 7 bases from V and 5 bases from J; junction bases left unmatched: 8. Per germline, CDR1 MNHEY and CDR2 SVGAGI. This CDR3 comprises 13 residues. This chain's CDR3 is CASTKTGTHEQYF. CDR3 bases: TGTGCCAGCACCAAGACAGGGACCCACGAGCAGTACTTC.

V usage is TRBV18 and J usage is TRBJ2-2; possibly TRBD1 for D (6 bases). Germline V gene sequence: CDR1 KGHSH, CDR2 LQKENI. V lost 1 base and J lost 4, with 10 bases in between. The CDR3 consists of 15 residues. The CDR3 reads CASSPRAGVTGELFF. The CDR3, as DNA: TGTGCCAGCTCACCACGGGCAGGGGTCACCGGGGAGCTGTTTTTT.

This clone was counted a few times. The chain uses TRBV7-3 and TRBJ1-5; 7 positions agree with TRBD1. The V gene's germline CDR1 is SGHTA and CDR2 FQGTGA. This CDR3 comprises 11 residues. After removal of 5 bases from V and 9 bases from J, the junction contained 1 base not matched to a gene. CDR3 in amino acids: CASSQGGPQHF. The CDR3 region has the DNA TGTGCCAGCAGCCAGGGGGGGCCCCAGCATTTT.

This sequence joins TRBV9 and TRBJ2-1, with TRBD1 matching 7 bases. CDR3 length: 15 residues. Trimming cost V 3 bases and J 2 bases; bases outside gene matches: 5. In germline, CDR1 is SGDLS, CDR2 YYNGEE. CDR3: CASSATGAAYNEQFF. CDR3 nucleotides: TGTGCCAGCAGCGCCACAGGGGCGGCCTACAATGAGCAGTTCTTC.

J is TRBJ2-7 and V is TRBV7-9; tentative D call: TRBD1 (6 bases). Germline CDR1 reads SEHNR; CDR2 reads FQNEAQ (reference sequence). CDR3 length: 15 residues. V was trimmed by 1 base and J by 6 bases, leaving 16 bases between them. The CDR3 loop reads CASSLDAAGVAEQYF. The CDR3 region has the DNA TGTGCCAGCAGCTTAGATGCGGCAGGGGTGGCCGAGCAGTACTTC.

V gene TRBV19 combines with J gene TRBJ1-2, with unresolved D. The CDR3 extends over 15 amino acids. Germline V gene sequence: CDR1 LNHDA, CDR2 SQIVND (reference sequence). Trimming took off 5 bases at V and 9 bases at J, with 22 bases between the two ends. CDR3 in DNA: TGTGCCAGTAGTCTCTCAGGAGCGGCCACTATGAGCTACACCTTC. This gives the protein CASSLSGAATMSYTF.

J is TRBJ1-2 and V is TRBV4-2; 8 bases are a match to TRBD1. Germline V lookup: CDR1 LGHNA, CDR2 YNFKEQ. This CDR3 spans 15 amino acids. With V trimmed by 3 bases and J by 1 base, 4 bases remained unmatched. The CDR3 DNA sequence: TGTGCCAGCAGCCATCCCGGACAGGGTAACTATGGCTACACCTTC. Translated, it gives CASSHPGQGNYGYTF.

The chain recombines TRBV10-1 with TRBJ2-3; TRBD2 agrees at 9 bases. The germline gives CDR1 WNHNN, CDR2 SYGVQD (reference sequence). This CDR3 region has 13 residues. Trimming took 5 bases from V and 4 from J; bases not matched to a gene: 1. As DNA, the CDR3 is TGCGCCAGCAGTTTAGCGGGAGCAGATACGCAGTATTTT. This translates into CASSLAGADTQYF.

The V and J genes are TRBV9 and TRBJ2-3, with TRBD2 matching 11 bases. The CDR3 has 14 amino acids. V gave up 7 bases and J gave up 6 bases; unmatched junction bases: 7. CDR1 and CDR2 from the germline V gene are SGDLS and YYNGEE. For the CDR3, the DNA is TGTGCCAGCGAAGGGACTAGCGGCAGGGATACGCAGTATTTT. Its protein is CASEGTSGRDTQYF.

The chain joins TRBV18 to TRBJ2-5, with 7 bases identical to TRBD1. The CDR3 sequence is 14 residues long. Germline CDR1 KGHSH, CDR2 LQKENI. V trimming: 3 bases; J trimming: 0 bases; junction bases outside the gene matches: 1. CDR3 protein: CASSPGQNQETQYF. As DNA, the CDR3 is TGTGCCAGCTCACCGGGACAGAACCAAGAGACCCAGTACTTC.

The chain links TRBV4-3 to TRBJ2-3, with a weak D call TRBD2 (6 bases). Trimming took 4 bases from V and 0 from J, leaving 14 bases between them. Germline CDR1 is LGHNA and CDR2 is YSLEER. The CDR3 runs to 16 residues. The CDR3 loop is CASSPGWGGSTDTQYF. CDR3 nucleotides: TGCGCCAGCAGCCCAGGTTGGGGAGGTAGCACAGATACGCAGTATTTT.

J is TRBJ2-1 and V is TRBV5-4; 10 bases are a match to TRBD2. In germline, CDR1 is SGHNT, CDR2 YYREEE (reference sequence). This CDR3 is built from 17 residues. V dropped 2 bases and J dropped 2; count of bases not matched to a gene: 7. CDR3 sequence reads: CASSFDLAGGPYNEQFF. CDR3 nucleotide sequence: TGTGCCAGCAGCTTCGACTTAGCGGGAGGTCCCTACAATGAGCAGTTCTTC.

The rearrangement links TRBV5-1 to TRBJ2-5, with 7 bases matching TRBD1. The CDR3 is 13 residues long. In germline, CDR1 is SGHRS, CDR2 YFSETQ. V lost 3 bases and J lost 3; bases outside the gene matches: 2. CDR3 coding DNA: TGCGCCAGCAGCTCCGGGACAGAAGAGACCCAGTACTTC. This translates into CASSSGTEETQYF.

The DNA of the CDR3 is TGTGCCAGCAGTCTTAACGGGGAGGGTAGCAATGGCTACACCTTC. Protein product: CASSLNGEGSNGYTF. This rearrangement joins TRBV6-1 to TRBJ1-2; D call uncertain. Looked up from germline, CDR1 is MNHNS and CDR2 is SASEGT. This CDR3 is built from 15 residues. V lost 5 bases to trimming and J lost 6 bases, with 19 bases between them.

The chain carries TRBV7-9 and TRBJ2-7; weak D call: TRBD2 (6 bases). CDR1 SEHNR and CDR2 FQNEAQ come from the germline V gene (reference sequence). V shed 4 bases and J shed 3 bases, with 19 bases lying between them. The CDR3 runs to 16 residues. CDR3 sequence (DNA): TGTGCCAGCAGCTCCCTGTCTTTGACCGGGGGCTACGAGCAGTACTTC. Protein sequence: CASSSLSLTGGYEQYF.

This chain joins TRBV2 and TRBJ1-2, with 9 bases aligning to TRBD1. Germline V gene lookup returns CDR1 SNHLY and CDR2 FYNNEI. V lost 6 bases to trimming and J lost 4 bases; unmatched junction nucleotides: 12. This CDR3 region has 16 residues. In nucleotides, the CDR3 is TGTGCCAGCAGCTACAGGGGGCGAAGCCTTCCCTATGGCTACACCTTC. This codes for CASSYRGRSLPYGYTF.

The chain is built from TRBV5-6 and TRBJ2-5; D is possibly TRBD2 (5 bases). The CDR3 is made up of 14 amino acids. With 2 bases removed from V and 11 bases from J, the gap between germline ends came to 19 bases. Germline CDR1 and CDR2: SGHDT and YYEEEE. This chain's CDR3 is CASSFGLEMREQYF. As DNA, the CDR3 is TGTGCCAGCAGCTTCGGGCTAGAAATGAGGGAGCAGTACTTC.